This TCR beta chain comes out of a study of T cell clonotyping in hematopoietic cell transplantation. Clones were sequenced by immunoSEQ multiplex PCR, and TCRdb holds only the in-frame ones, with some missing. The sample records roughly 9,300 clones, around 87% being singletons. About this clone: Its antigen is not identified.

Study-wide points: No sorting was done, leaving CD4 and CD8 contributions mixed.

Time point specified: recipient sample about 28 days before transplant, after cytoreduction. Recipient blood drawn about 28 days pretransplant and days 30, 100, 180 after. The sequencing here drew on peripheral blood mononuclear cells, taken before stem cell transplant. The clonotype comes from a woman between 45 and 65 years old with chronic myeloid leukemia. Some clones in this sample may be carry-over from other donors' samples.

This CDR3 reads CASSRQGAILRETQYF. In DNA, the CDR3 is TGTGCCAGCAGTAGACAGGGGGCGATACTCAGGGAGACCCAGTACTTC. V and J are TRBV28 and TRBJ2-5, with TRBD1 matching over 10 bases. The CDR3 contains 16 residues. V lost 5 bases, J lost 5 bases, and 11 bases stayed unmatched. Per the germline V gene, CDR1 is MDHEN and CDR2 is SYDVKM.